This T cell receptor (beta chain) was identified in a study of CD8+ T cells in alopecia areata. As for the study in general: Patients remained on tofacitinib for 6 to 18 months and then went 6 months without it. Whole-study findings and limits: Scalp clonality, along with expanded CD8+ clones among the top 100, was significantly decreased by tofacitinib. The study found TCR sharing across patients less clear than in mice, possibly for HLA reasons.

This CDR3 has 12 amino acids. From germline, CDR1 is MGHDK and CDR2 SYGVNS. Trimming stripped 3 bases from V and 4 bases from J, with 6 bases between. The authors extracted RNA and reverse transcribed it into cDNA as the sequencing template. Sequencing used immunoSEQ multiplex PCR; TCRdb keeps in-frame clones, though not all of them. The data show 150,000 to 200,000 clones, roughly 60% seen once. The treatment was: oral pan-JAK inhibitor, 5-10 mg twice daily. Researchers gathered lesional scalp punch biopsies and peripheral blood from patients with alopecia areata. Comments on this clone: Antigen specificity is unknown.

The sequenced sample was CD4+ T cells sorted from blood, obtained at week 24, from a patient treated with tofacitinib. V is TRBV25-1 and J is TRBJ1-2; D perhaps matches TRBD1 (5 bases). The clonotype was recovered from a human donor with alopecia areata. DNA of the CDR3: TGTGCCAGCAGTGAGGGGGGCTATGGCTACACCTTC. The encoded protein is CASSEGGYGYTF.